A single sample gave rise to the 12 T cell receptor beta chains below, sequenced in a study of cytomegalovirus exposure and HLA in healthy donors. Libraries were prepared by immunoSEQ multiplex PCR; TCRdb keeps only in-frame clonotypes and omits some of them. The sample holds around 91,000 clones, about 94% seen once. The sequencing sample was made of PBMCs. These receptors were collected from a woman aged 25 to 39 in good health and CMV-seropositive.

The CDR3 spells CASSEQGATGANVLTF. The CDR3 DNA reads TGTGCCAGTAGTGAACAGGGGGCGACTGGGGCCAACGTCCTGACTTTC. V gene TRBV19 combines with J gene TRBJ2-6, with 9 bases lining up with TRBD1. CDR3 length: 16 amino acids. V was pared by 5 bases and J by 2 bases, with 4 bases of the junction left unmatched. Germline lookup yields CDR1 LNHDA and CDR2 SQIVND (reference sequence).

The V and J genes are TRBV4-3 and TRBJ2-3, with 8 positions matching TRBD2. There are 16 residues in the CDR3. CDR1 is LGHNA, CDR2 YSLEER, per germline. V lost 4 bases, J lost 4 bases, and 10 bases stayed unmatched. CDR3: CASSLGGAGVADTQYF. The CDR3 DNA reads TGCGCCAGCAGCCTCGGGGGGGCGGGAGTGGCAGATACGCAGTATTTT.

The chain is built from TRBV18 and TRBJ2-1; 12 bases line up with TRBD2. Germline lookup yields CDR1 KGHSH and CDR2 LQKENI. The V gene end was trimmed by 2 bases and the J gene end by 9 bases; junction bases not matched to a gene: 14. This CDR3 has 18 amino acids. As DNA, the CDR3 is TGTGCCAGCTCACCAGCCCCCAACCTAGCGGGAGGGCCTAGTGAGCAGTTCTTC. Its protein is CASSPAPNLAGGPSEQFF.

The chain recombines TRBV30 with TRBJ2-1, with D maybe TRBD2 (5 bases). Germline V gene data show CDR1 as GTSNPN and CDR2 as SVGIG (reference sequence). Trimming shortened V by 2 bases and J by 7 bases, and 6 bases separated the two germline ends. This CDR3 has 11 residues. The CDR3 bases are TGTGCCTGGAGTTGGGAGAATGAGCAGTTCTTC. Amino acid sequence: CAWSWENEQFF.

V and J are TRBV29-1 and TRBJ2-7; possible D gene TRBD1, 6 bases. This CDR3 comprises 13 residues. Trimming shortened V by 6 bases and J by 7 bases, and 19 bases separated the two germline ends. From germline, CDR1 is SQVTM and CDR2 ANQGSEA. The CDR3 reads CSVRGSQGWEQYF. In DNA form, the CDR3 reads TGCAGCGTCCGAGGTTCGCAGGGGTGGGAGCAGTACTTC.

The rearrangement uses TRBV7-8 and TRBJ2-1; 12 bases are a match to TRBD2. This CDR3 contains 14 residues. Germline V lookup: CDR1 SGHVS, CDR2 FQNEAQ. Trimming removed 2 bases from V and 12 bases from J; junction bases left unmatched: 5. The CDR3 here is CASSLSQTSGGQFF. In nucleotides, the CDR3 is TGTGCCAGCAGCTTATCCCAGACTAGCGGGGGGCAGTTCTTC.

The chain is built from TRBV18 and TRBJ1-1; TRBD1 is a possible D gene (6 bases). With 0 bases removed from V and 0 bases from J, the gap between germline ends came to 8 bases. Germline CDR1 and CDR2: KGHSH and LQKENI. The length of the CDR3 is 15 residues. CDR3 in amino acids: CASSPPRGLNTEAFF. CDR3 DNA: TGTGCCAGCTCACCACCGCGGGGGCTGAACACTGAAGCTTTCTTT.

This rearrangement joins TRBV18 to TRBJ2-5; the D is unclear. Germline CDR1 and CDR2: KGHSH and LQKENI. Trimming cost V 5 bases and J 3 bases, with 7 bases left between them. The CDR3 has 12 residues. The CDR3 bases are TGTGCCAGCTCAACGGAGAAAGAGACCCAGTACTTC. Protein: CASSTEKETQYF.

V usage is TRBV7-9 and J usage is TRBJ2-2; 8 bases map to TRBD2. CDR3 size: 16 residues. Germline CDR1 and CDR2: SEHNR and FQNEAQ (reference sequence). Trimming cost V 4 bases and J 1 base; bases outside gene matches: 5. The CDR3 DNA sequence: TGTGCCAGCAGCTCGAAGCGGGGGCTGAACACCGGGGAGCTGTTTTTT. Protein: CASSSKRGLNTGELFF.

The rearrangement links TRBV6-4 to TRBJ2-7; TRBD1 aligns across 9 bases. The CDR3 length is 13 residues. Unmatched junction bases numbered 5, after V lost 6 bases and J lost 5 bases. CDR1 MRHNA and CDR2 SNTAGT come from the germline V gene. CDR3 sequence reads: CASSQDRGDEQYF. As DNA, the CDR3 is TGTGCCAGCAGCCAGGACAGGGGCGACGAGCAGTACTTC.

The gene calls are TRBV7-8 and TRBJ2-3; 7 positions match TRBD1. Trimming cost V 3 bases and J 12 bases; bases outside gene matches: 9. Germline V gene sequence: CDR1 SGHVS, CDR2 FQNEAQ. This CDR3 spans 13 amino acids. In DNA, the CDR3 is TGTGCCAGCAGCTTCCGGGACAGAGAGGGTCAGTATTTT. The encoded protein is CASSFRDREGQYF. Full variable domain (rest looked up from reference TRBV7-8 and TRBJ2-3): GAGVSQSPRYKVAKRGQDVALRCDPISGHVSLFWYQQALGQGPEFLTYFQNEAQLDKSGLPSDRFFAERPEGSVSTLKIQRTQQEDSAVYLCASSFRDREGQYFGPGTRLTVL.

The V call is TRBV7-9, the J call TRBJ1-2; no firm D call. This CDR3 region has 12 residues. Trimming shortened V by 4 bases and J by 3 bases, and 6 bases separated the two germline ends. Looked up from germline, CDR1 is SEHNR and CDR2 is FQNEAQ (reference sequence). CDR3 DNA: TGTGCCAGCAGCTCGGGAGACTATGGCTACACCTTC. It encodes CASSSGDYGYTF.